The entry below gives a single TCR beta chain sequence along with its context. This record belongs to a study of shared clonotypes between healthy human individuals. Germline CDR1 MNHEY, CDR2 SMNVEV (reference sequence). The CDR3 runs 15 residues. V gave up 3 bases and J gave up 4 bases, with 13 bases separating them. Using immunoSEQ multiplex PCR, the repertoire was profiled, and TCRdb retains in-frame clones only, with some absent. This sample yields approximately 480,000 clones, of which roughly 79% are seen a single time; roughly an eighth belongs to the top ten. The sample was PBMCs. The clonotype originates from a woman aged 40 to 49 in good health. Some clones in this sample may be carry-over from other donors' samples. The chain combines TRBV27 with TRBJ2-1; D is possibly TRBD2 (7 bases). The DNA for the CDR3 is TGTGCCAGCAGTTTCGCGGGGGCGCGGTACAATGAGCAGTTCTTC. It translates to CASSFAGARYNEQFF.